This is a list of T cell receptor beta chains from one sample in a study of blood T cell repertoires in COVID-19. The data were produced by immunoSEQ multiplex PCR, yet TCRdb's version contains in-frame clones alone and is incomplete. The sample includes under 250,000 clones, 70% to 85% of them seen just once. Specimen: PBMCs or T cells enriched from blood (not recorded which). These receptors originate from a woman aged 55-70 years who had recovered from COVID-19. CDR3s include the opening cysteine and the closing phenylalanine or tryptophan. D genes are given only for firm matches. Not every row has a clone size; where given, it reads once, few, many or a size class.

clone_size: .
j_call: TRBJ2-1
d_call: TRBD2
v_call: TRBV18
cdr3_nt: TGTGCCAGCTCATCGAGGACTAGCGGGGCCTACAATGAGCAGTTCTTC
cdr3_aa: CASSSRTSGAYNEQFF

clone_size: few
j_call: TRBJ2-7
d_call: TRBD1
v_call: TRBV5-1
cdr3_nt: TGCGCCAGCAGCGGGGGGACAGGGGGCGCCGAGAGCGAGCAGTACTTC
cdr3_aa: CASSGGTGGAESEQYF

clone_size: .
j_call: TRBJ2-1
d_call: TRBD1
v_call: TRBV5-1
cdr3_nt: TGCGCCAGCAGCCGGGGACAGACGGGCAATGAGCAGTTCTTC
cdr3_aa: CASSRGQTGNEQFF

clone_size: .
j_call: TRBJ1-1
d_call: TRBD1
v_call: TRBV6-5
cdr3_nt: TGTGCCAGCAGATTGTACCTACAGGGGGCGACTGAAGCTTTCTTT
cdr3_aa: CASRLYLQGATEAFF

clone_size: .
j_call: TRBJ1-4
d_call: .
v_call: TRBV27
cdr3_nt: TGTGCCAGCAGTTTTGGACAGAGGGAAAAACTGTTTTTT
cdr3_aa: CASSFGQREKLFF

clone_size: few
j_call: TRBJ2-1
d_call: TRBD2
v_call: TRBV6-5
cdr3_nt: TGTGCCAGCAGTTTTTCGACTAGCCACAATGAGCAGTTCTTC
cdr3_aa: CASSFSTSHNEQFF

clone_size: .
j_call: TRBJ2-7
d_call: .
v_call: TRBV7-2
cdr3_nt: TGTGCCAGCAGCTTAGCATCGGAGTACGAGCAGTACTTC
cdr3_aa: CASSLASEYEQYF

clone_size: .
j_call: TRBJ1-6
d_call: .
v_call: TRBV19
cdr3_nt: TGTGCCAGTAGTGTACAATACTATAATTCACCCCTCCACTTT
cdr3_aa: CASSVQYYNSPLHF

clone_size: .
j_call: TRBJ1-4
d_call: .
v_call: TRBV4-2
cdr3_nt: TGTGCCAGCAGCCAAGAGCCGGTAGGGAGTGAAAAACTGTTTTTT
cdr3_aa: CASSQEPVGSEKLFF

clone_size: .
j_call: TRBJ2-3
d_call: TRBD2
v_call: TRBV11-2
cdr3_nt: TGTGCCAGCACCTGGACTAGTACAGATACGCAGTATTTT
cdr3_aa: CASTWTSTDTQYF

clone_size: .
j_call: TRBJ1-2
d_call: .
v_call: TRBV19
cdr3_nt: TGTGCCAGTAGTATAGAGGGCAGACGCTATGGCTACACCTTC
cdr3_aa: CASSIEGRRYGYTF

clone_size: .
j_call: TRBJ2-7
d_call: .
v_call: TRBV9
cdr3_nt: TGTGCCAGCAGCGTAGGGCCATCCTACGAGCAGTACTTC
cdr3_aa: CASSVGPSYEQYF

clone_size: once
j_call: TRBJ2-2
d_call: TRBD2
v_call: TRBV11-2
cdr3_nt: TGTGCCAGCAGCTCGGGACTAGATAGGTGGGAGCTGTTTTTT
cdr3_aa: CASSSGLDRWELFF

clone_size: .
j_call: TRBJ1-2
d_call: TRBD1
v_call: TRBV19
cdr3_nt: TGTGCCAGTAGTAAGACAGGGGGAGACTCTCCTTATGGCTACACCTTC
cdr3_aa: CASSKTGGDSPYGYTF

clone_size: once
j_call: TRBJ1-4
d_call: .
v_call: TRBV25-1
cdr3_nt: TGTGCCAGCAGTGACCAGGGATGGGTGGAAAAACTGTTTTTT
cdr3_aa: CASSDQGWVEKLFF

clone_size: .
j_call: TRBJ1-1
d_call: TRBD1
v_call: TRBV6-5
cdr3_nt: TGTGCCAGCAGTCGGACAGGGGGTCTCTCTCGAGCTTTCTTT
cdr3_aa: CASSRTGGLSRAFF

clone_size: once
j_call: TRBJ2-5
d_call: .
v_call: TRBV11-2
cdr3_nt: TGTGCCAGCAGCTTAGAACTACAAGAGACCCAGTACTTC
cdr3_aa: CASSLELQETQYF

clone_size: .
j_call: TRBJ1-2
d_call: TRBD1
v_call: TRBV5-8
cdr3_nt: TGTGCCAGCAGTTGGGACAGTTATGGCTACACCTTC
cdr3_aa: CASSWDSYGYTF

clone_size: .
j_call: TRBJ1-5
d_call: .
v_call: TRBV7-2
cdr3_nt: TGTGCCAGCAGCTTAGCCGGAGGGGGCAATCAGCCCCAGCATTTT
cdr3_aa: CASSLAGGGNQPQHF

clone_size: .
j_call: TRBJ2-4
d_call: .
v_call: TRBV2
cdr3_nt: TGTGCCAGCAGTGACAGGGGGGACAAAAACATTCAGTACTTC
cdr3_aa: CASSDRGDKNIQYF

clone_size: .
j_call: TRBJ2-1
d_call: TRBD1
v_call: TRBV5-1
cdr3_nt: TGCGCCAGCAGCTTCGGACAGGGTGCTAGGAATGAGCAGTTCTTC
cdr3_aa: CASSFGQGARNEQFF

clone_size: .
j_call: TRBJ2-3
d_call: .
v_call: TRBV5-4
cdr3_nt: TGTGCCAGCAGCTTGGCCGGACTTTATACGCAGTATTTT
cdr3_aa: CASSLAGLYTQYF

clone_size: .
j_call: TRBJ2-7
d_call: TRBD2
v_call: TRBV5-1
cdr3_nt: TGCGCCAGCAGCTTGGGTAGCGGGACCAACGAGCAGTACTTC
cdr3_aa: CASSLGSGTNEQYF

clone_size: .
j_call: TRBJ2-7
d_call: TRBD1
v_call: TRBV28
cdr3_nt: TGTGCCAGCAGTTTAAGTTTCTGGGACAGGCGCTCCTACGAGCAGTACTTC
cdr3_aa: CASSLSFWDRRSYEQYF

clone_size: .
j_call: TRBJ2-3
d_call: TRBD2
v_call: TRBV13
cdr3_nt: TGTGCCAGCAGCCTGAGCGGGACTTATAGCACAGATACGCAGTATTTT
cdr3_aa: CASSLSGTYSTDTQYF

clone_size: .
j_call: TRBJ1-2
d_call: TRBD1
v_call: TRBV5-1
cdr3_nt: TGCGCCAGCAGCCAACAGGGGGCCCCTAACTATGGCTACACCTTC
cdr3_aa: CASSQQGAPNYGYTF

clone_size: .
j_call: TRBJ2-7
d_call: TRBD1
v_call: TRBV10-2
cdr3_nt: TGCGCCAGCAGTGAGGCAGGGGGCATCGCCTACGAGCAGTACTTC
cdr3_aa: CASSEAGGIAYEQYF

clone_size: many
j_call: TRBJ2-5
d_call: TRBD1
v_call: TRBV7-9
cdr3_nt: TGTGCCAGCAGCTGGGGGACAGGGAAAGAGACCCAGTACTTC
cdr3_aa: CASSWGTGKETQYF

clone_size: .
j_call: TRBJ1-1
d_call: .
v_call: TRBV12-3/TRBV12-4
cdr3_nt: TGTGCCAGCAGGGGGGGGTGGACTGAAGCTTTCTTT
cdr3_aa: CASRGGWTEAFF

clone_size: .
j_call: TRBJ1-1
d_call: TRBD1
v_call: TRBV4-1
cdr3_nt: TGCGCCAGCAGCCTAGGGACAGGGAACATGAACACTGAAGCTTTCTTT
cdr3_aa: CASSLGTGNMNTEAFF

clone_size: few
j_call: TRBJ2-1
d_call: TRBD2
v_call: TRBV5-1
cdr3_nt: TGCGCCAGCAGTCCTAGAGGACTAGCAGCATCCTACAATGAGCAGTTCTTC
cdr3_aa: CASSPRGLAASYNEQFF

clone_size: .
j_call: TRBJ2-2
d_call: .
v_call: TRBV6-2/TRBV6-3
cdr3_nt: TGTGCCAGCAGTTTGGGCGCCACCGGGGAGCTGTTTTTT
cdr3_aa: CASSLGATGELFF

clone_size: .
j_call: TRBJ2-1
d_call: .
v_call: TRBV3-1/TRBV3-2
cdr3_nt: TGTGCCAGCAGCCCCACCGGGAGCCGGCAGTTCTTC
cdr3_aa: CASSPTGSRQFF

clone_size: .
j_call: TRBJ1-2
d_call: TRBD1
v_call: TRBV10-3
cdr3_nt: TGTGCCACCAAGAAAGTTACAGGGGGCGCGTATGATGGCTACACCTTC
cdr3_aa: CATKKVTGGAYDGYTF

clone_size: .
j_call: TRBJ1-3
d_call: .
v_call: TRBV18
cdr3_nt: TGTGCCAGCTCACCACGGGCCCGTGAGGGAAACACCATATATTTT
cdr3_aa: CASSPRAREGNTIYF

clone_size: .
j_call: TRBJ2-1
d_call: TRBD1
v_call: TRBV25-1
cdr3_nt: TGTGCCACCTCGGGGACAGCCTACAATGAGCAGTTCTTC
cdr3_aa: CATSGTAYNEQFF

clone_size: .
j_call: TRBJ1-1
d_call: .
v_call: TRBV9
cdr3_nt: TGTGCCAGCAGTTTTACTTCGAACACTGAAGCTTTCTTT
cdr3_aa: CASSFTSNTEAFF

clone_size: few
j_call: TRBJ2-1
d_call: TRBD1
v_call: TRBV30
cdr3_nt: TGTGCCTGGAGTTTACTCGGACAGGGGGCCGGAGAGCAGTTCTTC
cdr3_aa: CAWSLLGQGAGEQFF

clone_size: .
j_call: TRBJ2-5
d_call: TRBD1
v_call: TRBV5-1
cdr3_nt: TGCGCCAGCAGCTTAGGGGACAGGGCCCAAGAGACCCAGTACTTC
cdr3_aa: CASSLGDRAQETQYF

clone_size: .
j_call: TRBJ1-2
d_call: .
v_call: TRBV23-1
cdr3_nt: TGCGCCAGCAGTCCTCCCGGGACATCGTATTTC
cdr3_aa: CASSPPGTSYF

clone_size: .
j_call: TRBJ2-3
d_call: TRBD1
v_call: TRBV28
cdr3_nt: TGTGCCAGCAGTTCTGTATCGGGACAGGGGATCACAGATACGCAGTATTTT
cdr3_aa: CASSSVSGQGITDTQYF

clone_size: once
j_call: TRBJ2-7
d_call: .
v_call: TRBV11-2
cdr3_nt: TGTGCCAGCAGCTCAGGGATTTACGAGCAGTACTTC
cdr3_aa: CASSSGIYEQYF

clone_size: .
j_call: TRBJ2-5
d_call: .
v_call: TRBV12-5
cdr3_nt: TGTGCTAGTGGTACAACGGGACAAGAGACCCAGTACTTC
cdr3_aa: CASGTTGQETQYF

clone_size: many
j_call: TRBJ2-7
d_call: TRBD2
v_call: TRBV5-4
cdr3_nt: TGTGCCAGCAGCCGACCAGGGACTAGCGGCGCCTACGAGCAGTACTTC
cdr3_aa: CASSRPGTSGAYEQYF

clone_size: .
j_call: TRBJ2-7
d_call: TRBD2
v_call: TRBV5-6
cdr3_nt: TGTGCCAGCAGTGTTAGCTGGACTAGCGGGAGCGGAGGCGAGCAGTACTTC
cdr3_aa: CASSVSWTSGSGGEQYF

clone_size: .
j_call: TRBJ1-1
d_call: TRBD1
v_call: TRBV6-2/TRBV6-3
cdr3_nt: TGTGCCAGCAGTGCGCGACAGGGGGCAAGCACTGAAGCTTTCTTT
cdr3_aa: CASSARQGASTEAFF

clone_size: .
j_call: TRBJ1-6
d_call: .
v_call: TRBV5-6
cdr3_nt: TGTGCCAGCAGCGCAGGGGTAAATAATTCACCCCTCCACTTT
cdr3_aa: CASSAGVNNSPLHF

clone_size: .
j_call: TRBJ1-2
d_call: TRBD1
v_call: TRBV6-2/TRBV6-3
cdr3_nt: TGTGCCAGCAGTGGGGAACAGGGGGCGAGTGGCTACACCTTC
cdr3_aa: CASSGEQGASGYTF

clone_size: once
j_call: TRBJ1-2
d_call: .
v_call: TRBV14
cdr3_nt: TGTGCCAGCAGCCAAGGGGGCCGGGCGAGCTATGGCTACACCTTC
cdr3_aa: CASSQGGRASYGYTF

clone_size: .
j_call: TRBJ2-7
d_call: TRBD2
v_call: TRBV13
cdr3_nt: TGTGCCAGCAGCTTGGGGATACTAGCGGGGCCCTACGAGCAGTACTTC
cdr3_aa: CASSLGILAGPYEQYF

clone_size: few
j_call: TRBJ1-5
d_call: TRBD1
v_call: TRBV19
cdr3_nt: TGTGCCAGTAGTTCAGGGGGCCTTAATCAGCCCCAGCATTTT
cdr3_aa: CASSSGGLNQPQHF

clone_size: .
j_call: TRBJ1-1
d_call: TRBD1
v_call: TRBV7-2
cdr3_nt: TGTGCCAGCAGCTTGACAGGGACGAACACTGAAGCTTTCTTT
cdr3_aa: CASSLTGTNTEAFF

clone_size: .
j_call: TRBJ2-3
d_call: TRBD2
v_call: TRBV5-4
cdr3_nt: TGTGCCAGCAGCCCCGGGGGGCGGGAGGGGAAAGATACGCAGTATTTT
cdr3_aa: CASSPGGREGKDTQYF

clone_size: .
j_call: TRBJ1-2
d_call: TRBD1
v_call: TRBV7-9
cdr3_nt: TGTGCCAGCAGCCGAGGACAGGATGGCCTTGGCTACACCTTC
cdr3_aa: CASSRGQDGLGYTF

clone_size: .
j_call: TRBJ2-6
d_call: .
v_call: TRBV2
cdr3_nt: TGTGCCAGCAGTGAAGCGCATGGCAGGGGAAGTGGGGCCAACGTCCTGACTTTC
cdr3_aa: CASSEAHGRGSGANVLTF

clone_size: once
j_call: TRBJ2-1
d_call: .
v_call: TRBV21-1
cdr3_nt: TGTGCCAGCAGCAAATGGCGAGGGACACTCCATCGCAATGAGCAGTTCTTC
cdr3_aa: CASSKWRGTLHRNEQFF

clone_size: many
j_call: TRBJ1-1
d_call: .
v_call: TRBV29-1
cdr3_nt: TGCAGCGAGCGCATAGCGAACACTGAAGCTTTCTTT
cdr3_aa: CSERIANTEAFF

clone_size: .
j_call: TRBJ1-4
d_call: TRBD1
v_call: TRBV29-1
cdr3_nt: TGCAGCGTTGCCGGGACAGGGGCCCCACGACTGTTTTTT
cdr3_aa: CSVAGTGAPRLFF

clone_size: .
j_call: TRBJ1-1
d_call: .
v_call: TRBV28
cdr3_nt: TGTGCCAGCAGCCCCGCGGGGGCCCACACTCGGATGAACACTGAAGCTTTCTTT
cdr3_aa: CASSPAGAHTRMNTEAFF

clone_size: few
j_call: TRBJ1-6
d_call: .
v_call: TRBV5-1
cdr3_nt: TGCGCCAGCAGTCGGGACTGGTATAATTCACCCCTCCACTTT
cdr3_aa: CASSRDWYNSPLHF